The clone carrying this T cell receptor beta chain has just a few counts. V lost 2 bases, J lost 0 bases, and 11 bases lay in between. In germline, CDR1 is MGHDK, CDR2 SYGVNS. CDR3 length: 15 residues. In the authors' workflow: By means of reference gene primer amplification, nucleated cell counts were estimated. TCRdb's copy holds only in-frame clones and misses some; the assay was immunoSEQ multiplex PCR. V, J and clone size are taken as reported in that table, and D and trimming were inferred from the DNA itself. Among more than 250,000 clones listed, 70% to 90% were seen once. The record originates from a study of blood T cell repertoires in COVID-19. Across the study: Samples taken during acute and convalescent COVID-19 were collected in the United States, Italy and Spain. PBMCs, B-cell-depleted T cells, or T cells were the source of the cDNA or gDNA that made up the material.

V gene TRBV25-1 combines with J gene TRBJ2-7, with D possibly matching TRBD2 (5 bases). The clonotype originates from a man aged 50-59 years with active or convalescent COVID-19. Sequencing was carried out using peripheral blood. This CDR3 is CASSERGLNSYEQYF. The CDR3 nucleotides read TGTGCCAGCAGTGAACGCGGGCTAAACTCCTACGAGCAGTACTTC.